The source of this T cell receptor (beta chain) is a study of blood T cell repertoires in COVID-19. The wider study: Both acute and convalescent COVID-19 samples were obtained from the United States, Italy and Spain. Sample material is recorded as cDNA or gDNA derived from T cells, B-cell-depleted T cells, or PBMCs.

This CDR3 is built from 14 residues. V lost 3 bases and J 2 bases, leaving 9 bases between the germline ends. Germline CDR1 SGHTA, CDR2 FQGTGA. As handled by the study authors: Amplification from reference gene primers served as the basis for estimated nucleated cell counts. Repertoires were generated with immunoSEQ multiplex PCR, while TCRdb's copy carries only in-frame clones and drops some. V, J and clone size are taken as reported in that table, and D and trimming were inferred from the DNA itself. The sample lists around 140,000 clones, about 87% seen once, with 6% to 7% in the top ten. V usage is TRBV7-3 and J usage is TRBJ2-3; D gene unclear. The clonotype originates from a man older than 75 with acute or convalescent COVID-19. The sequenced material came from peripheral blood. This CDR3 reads CASSFSGPTDTQYF. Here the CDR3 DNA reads TGTGCCAGCAGCTTCAGTGGGCCCACAGATACGCAGTATTTT.